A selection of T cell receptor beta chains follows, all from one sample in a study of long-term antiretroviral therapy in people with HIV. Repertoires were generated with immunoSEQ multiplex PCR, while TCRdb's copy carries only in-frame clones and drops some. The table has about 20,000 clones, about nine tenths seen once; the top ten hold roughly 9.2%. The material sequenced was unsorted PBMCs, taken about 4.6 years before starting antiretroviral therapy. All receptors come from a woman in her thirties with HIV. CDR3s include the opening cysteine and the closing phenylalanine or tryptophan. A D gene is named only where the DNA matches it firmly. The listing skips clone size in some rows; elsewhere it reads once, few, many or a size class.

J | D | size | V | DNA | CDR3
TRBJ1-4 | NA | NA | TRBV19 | TGTGCCAGTAGCTTGGATCCCGTTGCAACTAATGAAAAACTGTTTTTT | CASSLDPVATNEKLFF
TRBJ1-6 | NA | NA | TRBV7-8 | TGTGCCAGCAGCTCAGAATTCCGAACTGAACGTAATTCACCCCTCCACTTT | CASSSEFRTERNSPLHF
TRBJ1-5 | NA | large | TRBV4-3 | TGCGCCAGCAGCCAAGATTTCGGTAGCAATCAGCCCCAGCATTTT | CASSQDFGSNQPQHF
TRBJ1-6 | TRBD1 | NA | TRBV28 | TGTGCCAGCAGACAGGGACAGGGTGGGAATTCACCCCTCCACTTT | CASRQGQGGNSPLHF
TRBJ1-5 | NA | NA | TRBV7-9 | TGTGCCAGCAGCTTAGCCCCGGGGGAGGAGCAGCCCCAGCATTTT | CASSLAPGEEQPQHF
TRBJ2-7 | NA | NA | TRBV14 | TGTGCCAGCAGTCGCTTGGCGGACTACGAGCAGTACTTC | CASSRLADYEQYF
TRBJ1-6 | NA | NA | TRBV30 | TGTGCCTGGAGACCTAATTGGGGGTGGAATTCACCCCTCCACTTT | CAWRPNWGWNSPLHF
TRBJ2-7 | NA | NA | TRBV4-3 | TGCGCCAGCAGCCAAGGAAACCTTGCTACCTACGAGCAGTACTTC | CASSQGNLATYEQYF
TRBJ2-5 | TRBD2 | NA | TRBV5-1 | TGCGCCAGCAGCTTGCGGCGGGGGGACCAAGAGACCCAGTACTTC | CASSLRRGDQETQYF
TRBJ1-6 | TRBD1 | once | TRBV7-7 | TGTGCCAGCAGCTTAGGGCCAGGGGGCTCCTATAATTCACCCCTCCACTTT | CASSLGPGGSYNSPLHF
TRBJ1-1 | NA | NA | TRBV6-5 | TGTGCCAGCAGTTCATACAGGGAGACCGAAGCTTTCTTT | CASSSYRETEAFF
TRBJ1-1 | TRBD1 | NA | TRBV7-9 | TGTGCCAGCAGCAACAGGACAGGGGCCGGCACTGAAGCTTTCTTT | CASSNRTGAGTEAFF
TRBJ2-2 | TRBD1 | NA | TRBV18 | TGTGCCAGCTCACCGATTGGACAGGTGGGCGGGGAGCTGTTTTTT | CASSPIGQVGGELFF
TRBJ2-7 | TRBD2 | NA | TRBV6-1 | TGTGCCAGCACTTCGGCGGGGGGAGGGGACGAGCAGTACTTC | CASTSAGGGDEQYF
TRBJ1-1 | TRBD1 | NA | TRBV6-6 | TGTGCCAGCAGTTACTTGGACAGGGGTGGTCGCACTGAAGCTTTCTTT | CASSYLDRGGRTEAFF
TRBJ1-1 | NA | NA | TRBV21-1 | TGTGCCAGCAGCAAAAACCCTTGGGACAGGGCGAACACTGAAGCTTTCTTT | CASSKNPWDRANTEAFF
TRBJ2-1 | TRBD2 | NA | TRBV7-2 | TGTGCCAGCAGCTTGGGGTTAAGCGGGGGACACAATGAGCAGTTCTTC | CASSLGLSGGHNEQFF
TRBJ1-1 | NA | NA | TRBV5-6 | TGTGCCAGCAGCTTGAAGCCTAGGGGTATAGGCACTGAAGCTTTCTTT | CASSLKPRGIGTEAFF
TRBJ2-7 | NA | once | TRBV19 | TGTGCCAGTAGTACTCCGGGACATTCCTACGAGCAGTACTTC | CASSTPGHSYEQYF
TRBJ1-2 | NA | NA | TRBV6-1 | TGTGCCAGCAGTGATACAGGGATGGCTAACTATGGCTACACCTTC | CASSDTGMANYGYTF
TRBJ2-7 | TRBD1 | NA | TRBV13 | TGTGCCAGCAGCTTAGGGACAGGGGCCGAGCAGTACTTC | CASSLGTGAEQYF
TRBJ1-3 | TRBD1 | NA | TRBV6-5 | TGTGCCAGCAGTTACCGGACAGGGGTCTCTGGAAACACCATATATTTT | CASSYRTGVSGNTIYF
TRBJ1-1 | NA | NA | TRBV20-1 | TGCAGTGCTCCTAGGAACACTGAAGCTTTCTTT | CSAPRNTEAFF
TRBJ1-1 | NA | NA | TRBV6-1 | TGTGCCAGCAGCACAGGGTACGCCATGAACACTGAAGCTTTCTTT | CASSTGYAMNTEAFF
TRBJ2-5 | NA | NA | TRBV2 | TGTGCCAGCAAAACAGGAGGGGAGACCCAGTACTTC | CASKTGGETQYF
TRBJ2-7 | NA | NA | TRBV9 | TGTGCCAGCAGCGTAGGCTCGGAACCCTACTACGAGCAGTACTTC | CASSVGSEPYYEQYF
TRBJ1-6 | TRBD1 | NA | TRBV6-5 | TGTGCCAGCAGTTACTCCGGACAGGGGTCATGGGCCCTCCACTTT | CASSYSGQGSWALHF
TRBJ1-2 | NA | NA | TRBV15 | TGTGCCACCAGCAGAGATCCGGGGTATGGCTACACCTTC | CATSRDPGYGYTF
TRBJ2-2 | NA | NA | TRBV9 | TGTGCCAGCAGCGTAGGCCATGGAGTCACCGGGGAGCTGTTTTTT | CASSVGHGVTGELFF
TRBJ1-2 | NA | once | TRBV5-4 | TGTGCCAGCAGCCTTAACAGTGACAACGTCTATGGCTACACCTTC | CASSLNSDNVYGYTF
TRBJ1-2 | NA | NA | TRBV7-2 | TGTGCCAGCAGCTTAGGAGGAGACTATGGCTACACCTTC | CASSLGGDYGYTF
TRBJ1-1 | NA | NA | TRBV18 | TGTGCCAGCAACAATGGAGGGGGAGCAACTGAAGCTTTCTTT | CASNNGGGATEAFF
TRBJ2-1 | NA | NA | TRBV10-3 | TGTGCCATCAGTGAGCCCCTCCGGGACTACAATGAGCAGTTCTTC | CAISEPLRDYNEQFF
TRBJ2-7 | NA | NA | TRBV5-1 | TGCGCCAGCAGCTTGAACTACGAGCAGTACTTC | CASSLNYEQYF
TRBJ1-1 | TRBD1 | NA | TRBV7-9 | TGTGCCAGCAGCTTAGGAACAGGGGGAAACACTGAAGCTTTCTTT | CASSLGTGGNTEAFF
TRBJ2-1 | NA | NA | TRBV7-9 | TGTGCCAGCAGCTTAGTTGGTAGCACAGACAGCTACAATGAGCAGTTCTTC | CASSLVGSTDSYNEQFF
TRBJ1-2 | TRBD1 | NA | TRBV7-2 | TGTGCCAGCAGCGCACAGGGGATCGGCTACACCTTC | CASSAQGIGYTF
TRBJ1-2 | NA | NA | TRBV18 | TGTGCCAGCTCTCCGGGGGGGGATGGCTACACCTTC | CASSPGGDGYTF
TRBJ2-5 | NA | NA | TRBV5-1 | TGCGCCAGCAGCTCGGGACGAGGATCCGGAGAGACCCAGTACTTC | CASSSGRGSGETQYF
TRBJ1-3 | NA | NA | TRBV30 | TGTGCCTGGAGTACAGGTGGAAACACCATATATTTT | CAWSTGGNTIYF
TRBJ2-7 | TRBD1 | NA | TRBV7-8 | TGTGCCAGCAGCCTCAAATCCGGGACAGGGAGCTCCTACGAGCAGTACTTC | CASSLKSGTGSSYEQYF
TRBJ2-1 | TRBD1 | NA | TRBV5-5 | TGTGCCAGCAGTTACGTAGGGACAGGGAAGAATGAGCAGTTCTTC | CASSYVGTGKNEQFF
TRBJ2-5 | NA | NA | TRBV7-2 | TGTGCCAGCAGCTTATATGACATCTCCTCCGAGACCCAGTACTTC | CASSLYDISSETQYF
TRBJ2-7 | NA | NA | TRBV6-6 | TGTGCCAGCAGTTACCGCGGGACTCCCCCTCTCCACGAGCAGTACTTC | CASSYRGTPPLHEQYF
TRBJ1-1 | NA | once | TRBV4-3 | TGCGCCAGCAGCCAAGATATTGGAATGATGAACACTGAAGCTTTCTTT | CASSQDIGMMNTEAFF
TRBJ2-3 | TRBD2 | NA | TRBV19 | TGTGCCAGTAGTCCCCGGGGAGCGGGGGGGCTAGATACGCAGTATTTT | CASSPRGAGGLDTQYF
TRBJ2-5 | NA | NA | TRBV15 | TGTGCCACCAGCCGACAGGTTTCCGTTGTGGAGACCCAGTACTTC | CATSRQVSVVETQYF
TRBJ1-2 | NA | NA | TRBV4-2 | TGTGCCAGCAGCCAAGATCTGGGGAAAGGGATCGATAGTGGCTACACCTTC | CASSQDLGKGIDSGYTF
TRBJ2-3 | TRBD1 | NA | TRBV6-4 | TGTGCCAGCAGTGAGGGACAGGCCCCTACAGATACGCAGTATTTT | CASSEGQAPTDTQYF
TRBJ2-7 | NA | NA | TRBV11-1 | TGTGCCAGCAGCCCCCAATCCGGGACTGCGGCCTACGAGCAGTACTTC | CASSPQSGTAAYEQYF
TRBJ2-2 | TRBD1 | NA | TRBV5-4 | TGTGCCAGCAGCCCGAGTCAGGGGGCGACCACCGGGGAGCTGTTTTTT | CASSPSQGATTGELFF
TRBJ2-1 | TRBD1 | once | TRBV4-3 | TGCGCCAGCAGCCTACAGGGGGCATCCTACAATGAGCAGTTCTTC | CASSLQGASYNEQFF
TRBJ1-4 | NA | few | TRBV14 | TGTGCCAGCAGCCAAGATCTGCCAGGGGCAACTAATGAAAAACTGTTTTTT | CASSQDLPGATNEKLFF
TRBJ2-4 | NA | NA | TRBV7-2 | TGTGCCAGCAGCTTACAAGCGGTAAACATTCAGTACTTC | CASSLQAVNIQYF
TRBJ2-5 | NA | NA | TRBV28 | TGTGCCAGCAGTTCCCCGGACGGTCGGGTGGAGACCCAGTACTTC | CASSSPDGRVETQYF
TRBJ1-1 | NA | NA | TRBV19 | TGTGCCAGTAGTATTATGGGGAAAAGAAGGAACACTGAAGCTTTCTTT | CASSIMGKRRNTEAFF